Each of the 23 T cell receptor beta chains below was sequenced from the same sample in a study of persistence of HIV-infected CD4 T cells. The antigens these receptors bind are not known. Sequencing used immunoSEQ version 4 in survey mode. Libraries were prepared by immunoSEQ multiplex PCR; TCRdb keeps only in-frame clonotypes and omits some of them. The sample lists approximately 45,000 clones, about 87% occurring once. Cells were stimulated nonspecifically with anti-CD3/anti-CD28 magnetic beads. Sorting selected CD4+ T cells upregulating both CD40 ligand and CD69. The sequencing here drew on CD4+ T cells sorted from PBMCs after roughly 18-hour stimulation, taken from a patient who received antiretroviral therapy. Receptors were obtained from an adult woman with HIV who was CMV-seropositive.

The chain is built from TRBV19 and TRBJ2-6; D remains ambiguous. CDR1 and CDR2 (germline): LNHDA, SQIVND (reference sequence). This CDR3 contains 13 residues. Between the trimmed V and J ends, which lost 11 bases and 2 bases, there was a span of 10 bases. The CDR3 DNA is TGTGCCGCCAGGAGAACTGGGGCCAACGTCCTGACTTTC. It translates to CAARRTGANVLTF.

This CDR3 is CSVVIVNTEAFF. In DNA form, the CDR3 reads TGCAGCGTTGTAATAGTGAACACTGAAGCTTTCTTT. The V gene is TRBV29-1, the J gene TRBJ1-1; D not certain. Trimming pared 4 bases from V and 0 bases from J, leaving 6 bases between. The CDR3 extends over 12 amino acids. CDR1 is SQVTM and CDR2 is ANQGSEA in the germline V gene.

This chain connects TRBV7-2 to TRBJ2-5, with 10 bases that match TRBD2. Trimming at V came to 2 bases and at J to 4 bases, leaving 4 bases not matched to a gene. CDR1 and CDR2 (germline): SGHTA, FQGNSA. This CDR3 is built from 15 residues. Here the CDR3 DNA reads TGTGCCAGCAGCTTATTCTGGACTAGCGGAGAGACCCAGTACTTC. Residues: CASSLFWTSGETQYF.

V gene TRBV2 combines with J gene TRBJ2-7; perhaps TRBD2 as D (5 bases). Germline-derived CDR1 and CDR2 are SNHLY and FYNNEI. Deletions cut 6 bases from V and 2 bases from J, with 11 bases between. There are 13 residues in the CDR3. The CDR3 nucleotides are TGTGCCAGCAGAGAGGGAGCTCCCTACGAGCAGTACTTC. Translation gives CASREGAPYEQYF.

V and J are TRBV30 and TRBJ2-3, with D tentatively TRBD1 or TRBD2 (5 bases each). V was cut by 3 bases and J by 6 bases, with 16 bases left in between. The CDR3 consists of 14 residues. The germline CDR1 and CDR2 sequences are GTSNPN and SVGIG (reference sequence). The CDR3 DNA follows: TGTGCCTGGAGCTCAATCGGGGCCCGGGATACGCAGTATTTT. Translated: CAWSSIGARDTQYF.

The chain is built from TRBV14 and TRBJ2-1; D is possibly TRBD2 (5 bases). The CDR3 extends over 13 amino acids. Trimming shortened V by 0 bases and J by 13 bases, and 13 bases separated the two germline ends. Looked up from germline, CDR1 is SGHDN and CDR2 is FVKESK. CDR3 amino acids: CASSQEEVTEQFF. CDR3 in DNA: TGTGCCAGCAGCCAAGAGGAGGTGACGGAACAGTTCTTC.

In nucleotides, the CDR3 is TGTGCCATCAGTGAGTCCCGACAGGGGGATTCCTACGAGCAGTACTTC. Protein product: CAISESRQGDSYEQYF. This rearrangement joins TRBV10-3 to TRBJ2-7; 9 bases line up with TRBD1. With V trimmed by 0 bases and J by 1 base, 4 bases remained unmatched. The CDR3 loop spans 16 amino acids. Germline V gene lookup returns CDR1 ENHRY and CDR2 SYGVKD.

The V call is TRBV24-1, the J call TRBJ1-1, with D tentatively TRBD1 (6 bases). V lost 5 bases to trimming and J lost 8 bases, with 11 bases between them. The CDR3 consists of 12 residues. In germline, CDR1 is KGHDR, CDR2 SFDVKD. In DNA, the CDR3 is TGTGCCACCAGTGTTGGTCAGGGGGAAGCTTTCTTT. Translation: CATSVGQGEAFF.

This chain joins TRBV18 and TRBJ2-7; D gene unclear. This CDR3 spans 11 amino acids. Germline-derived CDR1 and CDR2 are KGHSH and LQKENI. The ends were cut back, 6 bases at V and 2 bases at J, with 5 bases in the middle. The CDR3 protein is CASSGPYEQYF. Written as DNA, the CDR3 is TGTGCCAGCTCCGGGCCCTACGAGCAGTACTTC.

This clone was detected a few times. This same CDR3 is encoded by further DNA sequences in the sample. CDR3 loop: CASSLGQEFTGELFF. In DNA, the CDR3 is TGCGCCAGCAGCCTCGGACAGGAATTCACCGGGGAGCTGTTTTTT. The chain combines TRBV5-1 with TRBJ2-2; 7 bases map to TRBD1. Germline values: CDR1 SGHRS, CDR2 YFSETQ. This CDR3 has 15 amino acids. V shed 4 bases, J shed 4 bases, and the junction held 7 bases outside the gene matches.

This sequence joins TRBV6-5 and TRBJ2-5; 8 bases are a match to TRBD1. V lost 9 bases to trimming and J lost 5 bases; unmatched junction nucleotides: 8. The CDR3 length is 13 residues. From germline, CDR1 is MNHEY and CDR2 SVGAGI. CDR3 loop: CASRQGTYETQYF. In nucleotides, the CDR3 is TGTGCCAGTAGACAGGGGACCTACGAGACCCAGTACTTC.

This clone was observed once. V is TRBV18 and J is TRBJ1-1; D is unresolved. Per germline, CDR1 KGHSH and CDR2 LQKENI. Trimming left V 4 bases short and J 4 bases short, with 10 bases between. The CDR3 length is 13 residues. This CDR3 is CASSRTDGTEAFF. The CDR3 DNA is TGTGCCAGCTCACGTACAGATGGCACTGAAGCTTTCTTT.

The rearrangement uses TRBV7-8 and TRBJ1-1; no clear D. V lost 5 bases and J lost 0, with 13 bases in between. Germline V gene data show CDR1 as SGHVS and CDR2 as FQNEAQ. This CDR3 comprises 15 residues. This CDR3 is CASSPLLGLNTEAFF. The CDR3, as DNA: TGTGCCAGCAGCCCCCTTCTTGGATTGAACACTGAAGCTTTCTTT.

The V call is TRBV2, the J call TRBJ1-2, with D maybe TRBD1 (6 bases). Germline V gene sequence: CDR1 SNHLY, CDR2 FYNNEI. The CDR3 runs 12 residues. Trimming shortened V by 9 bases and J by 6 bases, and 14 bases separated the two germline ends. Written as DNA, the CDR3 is TGTGCCAGACAGGGCTGGGATGATGGCTACACCTTC. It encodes CARQGWDDGYTF.

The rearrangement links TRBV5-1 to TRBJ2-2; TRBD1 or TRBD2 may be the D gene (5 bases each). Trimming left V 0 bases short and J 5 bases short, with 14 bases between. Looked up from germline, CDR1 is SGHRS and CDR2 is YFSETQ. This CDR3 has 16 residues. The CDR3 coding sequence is TGCGCCAGCAGCTTGGTAGACCTGGGACGAACCGGGGAGCTGTTTTTT. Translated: CASSLVDLGRTGELFF.

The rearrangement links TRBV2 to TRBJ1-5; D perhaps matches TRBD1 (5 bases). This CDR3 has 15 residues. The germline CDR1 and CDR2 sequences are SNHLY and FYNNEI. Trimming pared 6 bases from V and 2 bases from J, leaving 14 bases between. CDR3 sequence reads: CASRRGLSGNQPQHF. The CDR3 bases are TGTGCCAGCAGACGGGGCTTGTCGGGCAATCAGCCCCAGCATTTT.

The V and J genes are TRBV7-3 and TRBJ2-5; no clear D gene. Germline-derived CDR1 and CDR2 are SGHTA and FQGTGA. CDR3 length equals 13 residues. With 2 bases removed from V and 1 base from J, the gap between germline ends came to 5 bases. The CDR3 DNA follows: TGTGCCAGCAGCTTAGGCAGCCAAGAGACCCAGTACTTC. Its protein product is CASSLGSQETQYF.

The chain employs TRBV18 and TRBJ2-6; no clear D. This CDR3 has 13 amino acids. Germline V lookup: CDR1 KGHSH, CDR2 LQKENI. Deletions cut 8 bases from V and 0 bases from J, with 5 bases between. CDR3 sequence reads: CASTTSGANVLTF. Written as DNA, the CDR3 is TGTGCCAGCACTACCTCTGGGGCCAACGTCCTGACTTTC.

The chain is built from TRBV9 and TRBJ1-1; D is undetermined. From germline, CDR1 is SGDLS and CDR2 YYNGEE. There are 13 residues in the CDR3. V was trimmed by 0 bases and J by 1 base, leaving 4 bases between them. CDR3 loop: CASSVGPNTEAFF. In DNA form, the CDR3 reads TGTGCCAGCAGCGTAGGCCCGAACACTGAAGCTTTCTTT.

The CDR3 DNA follows: TGTGCCAGCAGCTTGGCCGGCGGGTATGGAAACACCATATATTTT. It yields the protein CASSLAGGYGNTIYF. This chain connects TRBV5-4 to TRBJ1-3; no clear D gene. V lost 0 bases, J lost 3 bases, and 10 bases lay in between. This CDR3 is built from 15 residues. Germline loops: CDR1 SGHNT, CDR2 YYREEE (reference sequence).

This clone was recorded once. The CDR3 DNA follows: TGCAGCGTTGAAGCACAAAACAGGGTGAGCGGCTACACCTTC. Its translation is CSVEAQNRVSGYTF. The chain joins TRBV29-1 to TRBJ1-2; D possibly corresponds to TRBD1 (6 bases). The V end was cut by 1 base, the J end by 8 bases, with 17 bases between. Germline V gene data show CDR1 as SQVTM and CDR2 as ANQGSEA. This CDR3 contains 14 residues.

The CDR3 DNA reads TGTGCCAGCAGTGAACCCCAGGATTCACCCCTCCACTTT. This gives the protein CASSEPQDSPLHF. The rearrangement joins TRBV6-1 to TRBJ1-6; no clear D. V lost 2 bases and J lost 8, with 7 bases in between. Germline V gene data show CDR1 as MNHNS and CDR2 as SASEGT. The CDR3 extends over 13 amino acids.

The CDR3 bases are TGTGCCAGCAGCTTACTTAGGGCGGCAGGCACAGATACGCAGTATTTT. Translation gives CASSLLRAAGTDTQYF. The chain joins TRBV7-2 to TRBJ2-3; D gene uncertain. V lost 2 bases and J lost 1, with 13 bases in between. CDR3 length equals 16 residues. From germline, CDR1 is SGHTA and CDR2 FQGNSA.